A single sample is the source of the 4 T cell receptor beta chains below, sequenced in a study of OX40 agonist ivuxolimab in advanced cancers. Profiling relied on immunoSEQ multiplex PCR, and the TCRdb table lists in-frame clones only, not all of them. Here the sample spans about 24,000 clones, roughly three quarters being singletons. Material: CD4+ or CD8+ T cells sorted from blood, obtained in a trial of the OX40 agonist ivuxolimab. These receptor sequences come from an adult with an advanced solid tumor such as melanoma, head and neck, liver or kidney cancer.

The chain links TRBV2 to TRBJ2-2; TRBD1 might be the D (6 bases). V lost 3 bases and J lost 1, with 9 bases in between. CDR3 length: 15 residues. Germline CDR1 and CDR2: SNHLY and FYNNEI. CDR3 residues: CASSDEQGNTGELFF. CDR3 DNA: TGTGCCAGCAGTGACGAACAGGGGAACACCGGGGAGCTGTTTTTT.

This chain links TRBV7-2 with TRBJ2-2; D remains unclear. This CDR3 contains 16 residues. CDR1 and CDR2 (germline): SGHTA, FQGNSA. The V gene lost 1 base and the J gene lost 5 bases, with 14 bases spanning the gap. The CDR3 loop is CASSLVHTQRTGELFF. The CDR3 nucleotides are TGTGCCAGCAGCTTAGTTCACACCCAAAGAACCGGGGAGCTGTTTTTT.

The V gene is TRBV5-5, the J gene TRBJ1-4; D is uncertain. This CDR3 comprises 15 residues. Trimming cost V 0 bases and J 0 bases, with 6 bases left between them. Germline loops: CDR1 SGHKS, CDR2 YYEKEE (reference sequence). CDR3 nucleotide sequence: TGTGCCAGCAGCTTGGGACGGGCAACTAATGAAAAACTGTTTTTT. Translating gives CASSLGRATNEKLFF.

CDR3 DNA sequence: TGTGCCACCAGCAGATCCGACAGCTACGAGCAGTACTTC. It translates to CATSRSDSYEQYF. The chain uses TRBV15 and TRBJ2-7; a possible D gene is TRBD1 (5 bases). V lost 2 bases and J 3 bases, leaving 8 bases between the germline ends. Per the germline V gene, CDR1 is LNHNV and CDR2 is YYDKDF (reference sequence). The CDR3 is 13 amino acids. The whole variable domain, filled in from reference TRBV15 and TRBJ2-7, reads DAMVIQNPRYQVTQFGKPVTLSCSQTLNHNVMYWYQQKSSQAPKLLFHYYDKDFNNEADTPDNFQSRRPNTSFCFLDIRSPGLGDTAMYLCATSRSDSYEQYFGPGTRLTVT.